A selection of T cell receptor beta chains follows, all from one sample in a study of blood T cell repertoires in COVID-19. TCRdb's table, derived via immunoSEQ multiplex PCR, lists solely in-frame clones and lacks some. The repertoire holds approximately 300,000 clones, with just under 85% as singletons. Sample: peripheral blood. The receptors come from a woman between 45 and 60 years old with active or convalescent COVID-19. Both conserved end residues are part of each CDR3. The D gene is left open where the match is weak. Where a row states a size, it is once, few, many or the class of an expanded clone; other rows omit it.

cdr3_aa cdr3_nt d_call j_call v_call clone_size
CASTSGWNTEAFF TGTGCCAGCACCTCAGGGTGGAACACTGAAGCTTTCTTT . TRBJ1-1 TRBV28 .
CASSPSSHGAYEQYF TGCGCCAGCAGCCCCTCGAGCCACGGTGCCTACGAGCAGTACTTC . TRBJ2-7 TRBV4-1 .
CASSSDRVNEQFF TGTGCCAGCAGCTCGGACAGGGTAAATGAGCAGTTCTTC TRBD1 TRBJ2-1 TRBV7-3 .
CASSQVQGRSYEQYF TGTGCCAGCAGCCAGGTACAGGGCCGCTCCTACGAGCAGTACTTC . TRBJ2-7 TRBV4-2 .
CASSNRGTGTENTEAFF TGTGCCAGCAGCAACAGAGGGACAGGGACGGAGAACACTGAAGCTTTCTTT . TRBJ1-1 TRBV21-1 .
CASTPTNYGYTF TGTGCCAGCACCCCGACAAACTATGGCTACACCTTC . TRBJ1-2 TRBV6-4 .
CASSLSRGGSYGYTF TGTGCCAGCAGCTTAAGCCGGGGGGGGAGTTATGGCTACACCTTC . TRBJ1-2 TRBV7-2 .
CASSLWLAGGENEQFF TGCGCCAGCAGCTTGTGGCTAGCGGGAGGAGAGAATGAGCAGTTCTTC TRBD2 TRBJ2-1 TRBV5-1 .
CASSPFSGGGRSGTEAFF TGTGCCAGCTCACCATTTTCAGGGGGCGGTCGGTCGGGCACTGAAGCTTTCTTT TRBD1 TRBJ1-1 TRBV18 .
CASSSIKLAYEQYF TGTGCCAGCAGCTCTATTAAACTAGCTTACGAGCAGTACTTC . TRBJ2-7 TRBV7-9 .
CASITDGNEAFF TGTGCCAGCATCACCGACGGGAATGAAGCTTTCTTT . TRBJ1-1 TRBV6-5 few
CASSLAVAGGTPDEQYF TGTGCCAGCAGCTTAGCTGTGGCGGGAGGGACCCCCGACGAGCAGTACTTC TRBD2 TRBJ2-7 TRBV7-8 .
CASSVGGNNQPQHF TGTGCCAGCAGCGTAGGAGGGAATAATCAGCCCCAGCATTTT . TRBJ1-5 TRBV9 .
CANPKGSRASSGNTIYF TGTGCTAACCCTAAAGGGTCCAGGGCCAGCTCTGGAAACACCATATATTTT . TRBJ1-3 TRBV27 .
CASSESRLAVSSYNEQFF TGTGCCAGCAGTGAATCGCGACTAGCGGTGAGCTCCTACAATGAGCAGTTCTTC TRBD2 TRBJ2-1 TRBV25-1 .
CASNRPDGNIQYF TGTGCCAGCAATCGACCCGACGGGAACATTCAGTACTTC . TRBJ2-4 TRBV28 .
CASSPLGRGRADTQYF TGTGCCAGCAGCCCCCTGGGCAGGGGGCGGGCAGATACGCAGTATTTT TRBD1 TRBJ2-3 TRBV7-3 .
CAWSAGRTEAFF TGTGCCTGGAGTGCAGGGAGGACTGAAGCTTTCTTT . TRBJ1-1 TRBV30 .
CASSTGTATYGYTF TGTGCCAGCAGTACCGGGACAGCCACCTATGGCTACACCTTC TRBD1 TRBJ1-2 TRBV6-5 .